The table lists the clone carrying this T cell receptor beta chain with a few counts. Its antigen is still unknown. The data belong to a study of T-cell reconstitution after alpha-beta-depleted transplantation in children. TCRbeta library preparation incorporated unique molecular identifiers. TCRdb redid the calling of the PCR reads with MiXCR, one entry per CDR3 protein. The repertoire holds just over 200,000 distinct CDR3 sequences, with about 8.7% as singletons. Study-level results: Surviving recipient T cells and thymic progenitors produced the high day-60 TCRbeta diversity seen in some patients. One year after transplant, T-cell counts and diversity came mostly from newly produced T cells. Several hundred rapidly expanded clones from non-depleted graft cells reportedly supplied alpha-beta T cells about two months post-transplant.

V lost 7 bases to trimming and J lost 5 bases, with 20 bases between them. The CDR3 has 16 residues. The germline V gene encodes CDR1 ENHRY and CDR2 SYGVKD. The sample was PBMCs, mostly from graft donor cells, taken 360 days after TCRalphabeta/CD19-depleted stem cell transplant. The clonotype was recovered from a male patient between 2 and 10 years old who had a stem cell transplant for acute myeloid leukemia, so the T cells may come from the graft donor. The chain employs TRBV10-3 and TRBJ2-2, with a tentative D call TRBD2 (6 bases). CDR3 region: CAITSERTTRTGELFF. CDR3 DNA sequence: TGTGCCATCACCTCAGAGCGGACTACGCGGACCGGGGAGCTGTTTTTT.